These 14 T cell receptor beta chains share one sample of origin, sequenced in a study of blood T cells in healthy people across ages. A sample-barcoded 5' primer and a J-beta primer mix were used in a second PCR of roughly 7 to 11 cycles. TCRdb redid the calling of the 5' RACE reads with MiXCR, one entry per CDR3 protein. Of roughly 1 million distinct CDR3 sequences listed, approximately 26% are singletons. The same specimen was also included in a second study, on T cells of mothers and their children.

The sequencing sample was made of blood. Every receptor here comes from a girl aged 2-10 years in good health.

This clonotype was seen a handful of times. This may come from a read error, since a much larger clone is one base off. The chain carries TRBV27 and TRBJ2-7; the D call may be TRBD1 or TRBD2 (5 bases each). Germline CDR1 reads MNHEY; CDR2 reads SMNVEV (reference sequence). The CDR3 spans 13 residues. For the CDR3, the DNA is TGTGCCAGCAGTAAGGGGAGCGCCTACGAGCAGTGCTTC. Amino acid sequence: CASSKGSAYEQCF.

This chain joins TRBV4-1 and TRBJ1-2, with a tentative D call TRBD1 (5 bases). The germline V gene encodes CDR1 MGHRA and CDR2 YSYEKL. The CDR3 is made up of 18 amino acids. V gave up 4 bases and J gave up 1 base, with 22 bases separating them. The DNA for the CDR3 is TGCGCCAGCAGCCCCCTAATCTTGTTAAGGGGCCTTAACTATGGCTACACCTTC. This encodes CASSPLILLRGLNYGYTF.

V gene TRBV27 combines with J gene TRBJ2-5; D is uncertain. From germline, CDR1 is MNHEY and CDR2 SMNVEV (reference sequence). Trimming cost V 7 bases and J 11 bases, with 26 bases left between them. The CDR3 runs 15 residues. CDR3 sequence (DNA): TGTGCCAGCATGGGATTTACAGCAATGAGTGAGGAGCAGTACTTC. Encoded protein: CASMGFTAMSEEQYF.

The V gene is TRBV7-9, the J gene TRBJ2-1; the match to TRBD1 covers 8 bases. This CDR3 has 15 amino acids. V lost 1 base and J lost 9; bases outside the gene matches: 8. The germline CDR1 and CDR2 sequences are SEHNR and FQNEAQ (reference sequence). CDR3 DNA sequence: TGTGCCAGCAGCTTAGGTCGGACAGGGCTAGGTGAGCAGTTCTTC. The encoded protein is CASSLGRTGLGEQFF.

This clonotype came up a few times. The chain carries TRBV12-3 or TRBV12-4 and TRBJ1-1; possibly TRBD1 for D (6 bases). This CDR3 spans 12 amino acids. V was clipped by 7 bases and J by 6 bases, with 12 bases between them. The CDR3 is CASNSGVPEAFF. The CDR3 DNA is TGTGCCAGCAATTCAGGGGTCCCTGAAGCTTTCTTT.

This clonotype has just a few counts. The chain joins TRBV13 to TRBJ2-7; D not resolved. The CDR3 consists of 13 residues. Germline CDR1 and CDR2: PRHDT and FYEKMQ (reference sequence). Trimming took 7 bases from V and 0 from J, leaving 10 bases between them. The CDR3 coding sequence is TGTGCCAGCACCGGGTCAGCCTCCTACGAGCAGTACTTC. This encodes CASTGSASYEQYF.

This clonotype was counted only a few times. The V gene is TRBV6-5, the J gene TRBJ1-5; weak D call: TRBD1 (6 bases). Germline CDR1 reads MNHEY; CDR2 reads SVGAGI. CDR3 length: 15 residues. The germline V and J ends were trimmed by 5 bases and 4 bases, with 15 bases remaining between them. CDR3 coding DNA: TGTGCCAGCAGTACCCTACAGGGATTTAATCAGCCCCAGCATTTT. This translates into CASSTLQGFNQPQHF.

This clonotype was counted a few times. V is TRBV20-1 and J is TRBJ2-1; possibly TRBD1 or TRBD2 for D (6 bases each). V dropped 7 bases and J dropped 3 bases, with 16 bases sitting between them. This CDR3 comprises 14 residues. Germline V gene sequence: CDR1 DFQATT, CDR2 SNEGSKA (reference sequence). The CDR3 bases are TGCAGTGTCGGGGGCGAGTTCGACTACAATGAGCAGTTCTTC. Encoded protein: CSVGGEFDYNEQFF.

The rearrangement uses TRBV4-3 and TRBJ2-7, with a tentative D call TRBD1 (6 bases). This CDR3 contains 15 residues. Germline assignment: CDR1 LGHNA and CDR2 YSLEER. The germline V and J ends were trimmed by 0 bases and 2 bases, with 11 bases remaining between them. This CDR3 is CASSQDRTAPYEQYF. Here the CDR3 DNA reads TGCGCCAGCAGCCAAGATCGGACAGCCCCCTACGAGCAGTACTTC.

This clonotype was picked up a small number of times. V and J are TRBV5-1 and TRBJ1-1; tentative D call: TRBD1 (6 bases). CDR1 SGHRS and CDR2 YFSETQ come from the germline V gene. The V end was cut by 2 bases, the J end by 1 base, with 12 bases between. This CDR3 region has 15 residues. In DNA, the CDR3 is TGCGCCAGCAGCTTCTCACAGGGAGGGAACACTGAAGCTTTCTTT. Protein sequence: CASSFSQGGNTEAFF. The full variable domain, with the rest looked up from reference TRBV5-1 and TRBJ1-1, is KAGVTQTPRYLIKTRGQQVTLSCSPISGHRSVSWYQQTPGQGLQFLFEYFSETQRNKGNFPGRFSGRQFSNSRSEMNVSTLELGDSALYLCASSFSQGGNTEAFFGQGTRLTVV.

This clonotype was seen only a few times. The rearrangement joins TRBV19 to TRBJ1-5, with unresolved D. There are 15 residues in the CDR3. Trimming removed 7 bases at V and 2 bases at J, with 15 bases between. Per the germline V gene, CDR1 is LNHDA and CDR2 is SQIVND (reference sequence). CDR3 sequence: CASNEGLSGNQPQHF. As DNA, the CDR3 is TGTGCCAGTAATGAAGGGTTGTCGGGCAATCAGCCCCAGCATTTT.

This clonotype has only one observation. V usage is TRBV4-3 and J usage is TRBJ1-3; weak D call: TRBD1 (5 bases). Trimming stripped 4 bases from V and 0 bases from J, with 7 bases between. Per the germline V gene, CDR1 is LGHNA and CDR2 is YSLEER. The CDR3 loop spans 14 amino acids. CDR3 nucleotides: TGCGCCAGCAGCCGACAGCTCTCTGGAAACACCATATATTTT. It encodes CASSRQLSGNTIYF.

This clonotype was detected only a few times. V usage is TRBV27 and J usage is TRBJ1-3; D not certain. Trimming pared 5 bases from V and 4 bases from J, leaving 9 bases between. Per germline, CDR1 MNHEY and CDR2 SMNVEV (reference sequence). The CDR3 totals 13 residues. The CDR3 coding sequence is TGTGCCAGCAGTGCTCGAGGGGGAAACACCATATATTTT. It encodes CASSARGGNTIYF.

The CDR3 here is CASTFRGYEQYF. CDR3 DNA: TGTGCCAGCACGTTTCGGGGATACGAGCAGTACTTC. The chain couples TRBV28 to TRBJ2-7; the D gene is possibly TRBD2 (5 bases). V was trimmed by 7 bases and J by 4 bases, leaving 11 bases between them. CDR1 and CDR2 (germline): MDHEN, SYDVKM. The CDR3 runs to 12 residues.